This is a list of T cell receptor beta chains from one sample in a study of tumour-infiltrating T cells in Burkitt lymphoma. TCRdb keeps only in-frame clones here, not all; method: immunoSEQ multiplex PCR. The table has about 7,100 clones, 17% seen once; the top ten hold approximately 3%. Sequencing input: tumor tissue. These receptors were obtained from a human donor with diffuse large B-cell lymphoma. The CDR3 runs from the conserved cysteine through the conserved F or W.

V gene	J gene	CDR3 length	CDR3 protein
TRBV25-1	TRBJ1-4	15	CASSDTGQGHEKLFF
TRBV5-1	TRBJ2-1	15	CASSPAGDGLNEQFF
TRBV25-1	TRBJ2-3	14	CASSEFLGYDTQYF
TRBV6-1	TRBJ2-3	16	CASSEWASGSTDTQYF
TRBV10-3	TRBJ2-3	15	CAINGLAGDTDTQYF
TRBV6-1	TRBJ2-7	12	CASSGDIYEQYF
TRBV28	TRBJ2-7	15	CASSFVGQGVDEQYF
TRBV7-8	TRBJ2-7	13	CASSLGSGGEQYF
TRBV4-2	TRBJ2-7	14	CASSQGSMAYEQYF
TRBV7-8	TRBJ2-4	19	CASSMGTSGSGGAKNIQYF
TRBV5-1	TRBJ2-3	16	CASSPMGGRGPDTQYF
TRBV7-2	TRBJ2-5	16	CASSPGLRSISETQYF
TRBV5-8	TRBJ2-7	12	CASSLPSSEQYF
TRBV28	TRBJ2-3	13	CASRTEGTDTQYF
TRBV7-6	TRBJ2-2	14	CASSPRTDTGELFF
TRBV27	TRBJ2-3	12	CASSSSADTQYF
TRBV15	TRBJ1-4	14	CATSSTGFTEKLFF
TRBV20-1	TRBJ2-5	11	CSARDTETQYF
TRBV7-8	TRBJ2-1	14	CASSPPGTYNEQFF
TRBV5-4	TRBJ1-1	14	CASSLGQGRTEAFF
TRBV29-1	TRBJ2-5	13	CSADRSGRETQYF
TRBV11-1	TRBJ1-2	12	CASSLDRVGYTF
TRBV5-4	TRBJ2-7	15	CASSYDGGGSYEQYF
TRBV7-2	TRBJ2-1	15	CASSRINSGYNEQFF
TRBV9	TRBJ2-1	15	CASSVTGTGTNEQFF
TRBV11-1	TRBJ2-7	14	CASSWTSGMNEQYF
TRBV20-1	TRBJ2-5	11	CSARYEETQYF
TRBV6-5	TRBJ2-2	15	CASRDGGLNTGELFF
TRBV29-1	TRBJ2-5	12	CSVEYYQETQYF
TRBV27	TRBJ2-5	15	CASSFDAGAGETQYF
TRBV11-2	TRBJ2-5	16	CASSSDRGALTETQYF
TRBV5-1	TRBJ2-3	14	CASSEDRGGDTQYF
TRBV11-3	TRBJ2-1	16	CASSSGGTSGRNEQFF
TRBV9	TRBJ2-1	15	CASSYSVSSYNEQFF
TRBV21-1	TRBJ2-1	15	CASSKLVEKKDEQFF
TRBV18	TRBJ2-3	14	CASSKGQSTDTQYF
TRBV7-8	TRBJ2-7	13	CASSRDPSGEQYF
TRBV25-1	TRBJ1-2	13	CASSVLGDMGYTF
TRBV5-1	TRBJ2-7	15	CASSSTGGSPYEQYF
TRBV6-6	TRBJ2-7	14	CASSSRQGNGEQYF
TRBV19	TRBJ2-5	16	CASSIAPRQYQETQYF
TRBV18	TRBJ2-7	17	CASSPGQRGEPPPEQYF
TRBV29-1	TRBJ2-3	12	CSVDVTTDTQYF
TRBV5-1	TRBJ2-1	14	CASSIGLGEIGQFF
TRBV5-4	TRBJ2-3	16	CASSLESGRGPDTQYF
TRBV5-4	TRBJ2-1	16	CASSFSRGSLYTEQFF
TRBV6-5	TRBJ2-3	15	CASSYSRGSTDTQYF
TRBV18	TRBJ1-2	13	CASSEDSNYGYTF
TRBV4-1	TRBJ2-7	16	CASSQDSTGGLYEQYF
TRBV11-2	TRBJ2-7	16	CASAQAGPGGVYEQYF
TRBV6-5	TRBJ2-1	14	CASTPSSSFTEQFF
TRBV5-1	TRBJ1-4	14	CASSPGQLHEKLFF
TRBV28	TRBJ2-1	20	CASSPPLMWSRYSSYNEQFF
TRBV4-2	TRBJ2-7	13	CASSQALTYEQYF
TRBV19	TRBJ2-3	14	CASSSQPSTDTQYF
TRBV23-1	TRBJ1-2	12	CASMRGDDGYTF
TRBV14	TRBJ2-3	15	CASSPGGSGRNTQYF
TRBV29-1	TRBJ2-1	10	CSVANNEQFF